The TCR beta chain under discussion was sequenced for a study of OX40 agonist ivuxolimab in advanced cancers. Study-level information: The drug used for patients, ivuxolimab, was an agonistic anti-OX40 (CD134) antibody. Over 30% of patients had received prior checkpoint inhibitor therapy. Among those treated, three patients had partial responses, one with hepatocellular carcinoma and two with cutaneous melanoma.

Using immunoSEQ multiplex PCR, the repertoire was profiled, and TCRdb retains in-frame clones only, with some absent. The sample contains 90,000 to 150,000 clones, around 89% of which appear only once. Patients had blood sampled at baseline and again on cycle 4 day 1 and cycle 7 day 1. CDR1 SGHAT and CDR2 FQNNGV come from the germline V gene. The V gene lost 3 bases and the J gene lost 3 bases, with 12 bases spanning the gap. The CDR3 has 15 residues. The sequence was collected from an adult with an advanced solid tumor such as melanoma, head and neck, liver or kidney cancer. This rearrangement joins TRBV11-2 to TRBJ2-1; D may match TRBD1 or TRBD2 (5 bases each). The source material was CD4+ or CD8+ T cells sorted from blood, sampled in a trial of the OX40 agonist ivuxolimab. In DNA form, the CDR3 reads TGTGCCAGCAGCTTGGGGGAATCGGGCTACAATGAGCAGTTCTTC. As protein: CASSLGESGYNEQFF.